A selection of T cell receptor beta chains follows, all from one sample in a study of blood T cell repertoires in COVID-19. Measured with immunoSEQ multiplex PCR; TCRdb has only the in-frame clones, and not every one. The repertoire holds 200,000 to 250,000 clones, with roughly 84% as singletons. Sequencing input: peripheral blood. The receptors here all came from a woman aged 60 to 75 who had recovered from COVID-19. The CDR3 runs from the conserved cysteine through the conserved F or W. Fields, in order: clone size, J gene, D gene, CDR3 length, V gene, CDR3 protein, CDR3 DNA. The D gene is left open where the match is weak. Not all rows give a size; the values are once, few, many and, for expanded clones, a class.

- TRBJ1-1 TRBD1 15 TRBV24-1 CATSDPDRDIPEAFF TGTGCCACCAGTGACCCGGACAGGGATATACCTGAAGCTTTCTTT
- TRBJ2-3 TRBD2 15 TRBV7-2 CASSSSGGATDTQYF TGTGCCAGCAGCTCCAGCGGGGGGGCCACAGATACGCAGTATTTT
- TRBJ2-5 - 13 TRBV10-2 CASDPGLQETQYF TGCGCCAGCGACCCGGGACTCCAAGAGACCCAGTACTTC
- TRBJ2-1 - 11 TRBV12-3/TRBV12-4 CASSSYNEQFF TGTGCCAGCAGTTCTTACAATGAGCAGTTCTTC
- TRBJ1-5 TRBD1 14 TRBV6-5 CASRLQGGSQPQHF TGTGCCAGCAGACTACAGGGGGGGAGTCAGCCCCAGCATTTT
- TRBJ2-3 - 14 TRBV9 CASSVGGSTDTQYF TGTGCCAGCAGCGTAGGGGGCAGCACAGATACGCAGTATTTT
- TRBJ1-4 TRBD1 16 TRBV9 CARDRGRKKENEKLFF TGTGCCCGCGACAGGGGACGTAAAAAAGAGAATGAAAAACTGTTTTTT
- TRBJ2-1 - 16 TRBV5-1 CASSLRGTRIYNEQFF TGCGCCAGCAGCTTGAGGGGGACCCGAATTTACAATGAGCAGTTCTTC
- TRBJ2-6 - 13 TRBV12-3/TRBV12-4 CASTGSGANVLTF TGTGCCAGCACCGGCTCTGGGGCCAACGTCCTGACTTTC
- TRBJ2-7 TRBD2 14 TRBV2 CASSFFGGGYEQYF TGTGCCAGCAGTTTCTTTGGGGGGGGGTACGAGCAGTACTTC
- TRBJ1-3 - 11 TRBV9 CASSSQGTIYF TGTGCCAGCAGCTCCCAGGGCACCATATATTTT
- TRBJ1-3 - 12 TRBV30 CAWSVQGNTIYF TGTGCCTGGAGTGTTCAAGGAAACACCATATATTTT
many TRBJ2-1 - 15 TRBV7-3 CASSLFGGRYNEQFF TGTGCCAGCAGCTTATTCGGGGGGCGATACAATGAGCAGTTCTTC
- TRBJ1-2 TRBD1 15 TRBV3-1/TRBV3-2 CASSQGPGGAGGYTF TGTGCCAGCAGCCAAGGTCCAGGGGGCGCGGGTGGCTACACCTTC
once TRBJ2-1 TRBD2 18 TRBV27 CASSLFRGLAGDYNEQFF TGTGCCAGCAGTTTATTCAGGGGACTAGCGGGGGATTACAATGAGCAGTTCTTC
- TRBJ1-2 - 15 TRBV11-2 CASSEIRRFNYGYTF TGTGCCAGCAGCGAGATACGTAGATTTAACTATGGCTACACCTTC
- TRBJ2-7 TRBD2 15 TRBV7-2 CASSPTSGASYEQYF TGTGCCAGCAGCCCAACTAGCGGGGCCTCCTACGAGCAGTACTTC
- TRBJ2-3 TRBD2 17 TRBV5-1 CASRFSYSGGGTDTQYF TGCGCCAGCAGATTCAGCTATAGCGGGGGCGGGACAGATACGCAGTATTTT
- TRBJ1-2 TRBD1 14 TRBV7-2 CASSRMHRGNGYTF TGTGCCAGCAGCCGCATGCACAGGGGAAATGGCTACACCTTC
- TRBJ2-1 - 13 TRBV7-6 CASSFGQPNEQFF TGTGCCAGCAGCTTCGGACAGCCCAATGAGCAGTTCTTC
- TRBJ2-2 - 16 TRBV18 CASSPLAHPNTGELFF TGTGCCAGCTCACCCCTAGCACACCCGAACACCGGGGAGCTGTTTTTT
- TRBJ1-2 TRBD1 14 TRBV9 CASSVQGANYGYTF TGTGCCAGCAGCGTACAGGGGGCTAACTATGGCTACACCTTC
- TRBJ1-5 - 15 TRBV6-1 CASSEALVGVWPQHF TGTGCCAGCAGTGAAGCGCTCGTCGGGGTATGGCCCCAGCATTTT
once TRBJ2-7 TRBD1 13 TRBV25-1 CASRQGPLYEQYF TGTGCCAGTAGACAGGGCCCGTTATACGAGCAGTACTTC
- TRBJ1-2 TRBD1 15 TRBV6-5 CASSYWRGPAYGYTF TGTGCCAGCAGTTACTGGAGGGGGCCGGCCTATGGCTACACCTTC
few TRBJ2-1 TRBD1 12 TRBV12-3/TRBV12-4 CASSTGADEQFF TGTGCCAGCAGTACAGGGGCGGATGAGCAGTTCTTC
few TRBJ1-5 - 13 TRBV7-2 CASSLERNQPQHF TGTGCCAGCAGCTTAGAGAGAAATCAGCCCCAGCATTTT
few TRBJ2-1 - 15 TRBV2 CASSVRSGLIDEQFF TGTGCCAGCAGTGTAAGAAGCGGCCTTATCGATGAGCAGTTCTTC
- TRBJ2-7 TRBD1 13 TRBV6-5 CASSRTGSYEQYF TGTGCCAGCAGCAGGACAGGGTCCTACGAGCAGTACTTC
- TRBJ2-3 - 14 TRBV5-1 CASSLVVDTDTQYF TGCGCCAGCAGCTTGGTGGTAGACACAGATACGCAGTATTTT
- TRBJ2-6 TRBD2 16 TRBV7-6 CASSEGLGPGANVLTF TGTGCCAGCAGCGAGGGACTAGGTCCTGGGGCCAACGTCCTGACTTTC
- TRBJ2-1 TRBD2 15 TRBV6-5 CASSYELGGGNEQFF TGTGCCAGCAGCTACGAATTGGGGGGGGGCAATGAGCAGTTCTTC
- TRBJ1-3 TRBD1 15 TRBV9 CASSARQGAGNTIYF TGTGCCAGCAGCGCGCGACAGGGGGCTGGAAACACCATATATTTT
- TRBJ2-7 TRBD2 16 TRBV7-3 CASSPYGGSSSYEQYF TGTGCCAGCAGCCCATACGGGGGGTCGAGCTCCTACGAGCAGTACTTC
once TRBJ2-3 TRBD2 14 TRBV2 CASRLAGYTDTQYF TGTGCCAGCAGGCTAGCGGGATACACAGATACGCAGTATTTT
few TRBJ1-6 - 15 TRBV18 CASSTQQSLNSPLHF TGTGCCAGCTCAACCCAACAGTCCCTAAATTCACCCCTCCACTTT
few TRBJ1-1 - 12 TRBV3-1/TRBV3-2 CASSHRDTEAFF TGTGCCAGCAGCCACAGGGACACTGAAGCTTTCTTT
once TRBJ2-5 - 15 TRBV14 CASSPHGGQGGTQYF TGTGCCAGCAGCCCGCACGGGGGCCAGGGGGGGACCCAGTACTTC
- TRBJ1-2 TRBD1 15 TRBV4-2 CASSQTGTANYGYTF TGTGCCAGCAGCCAAACTGGGACAGCTAACTATGGCTACACCTTC
- TRBJ2-1 - 15 TRBV18 CASSPRTHAYNEQFF TGTGCCAGCTCACCTCGGACTCACGCCTACAATGAGCAGTTCTTC
- TRBJ2-5 TRBD2 17 TRBV7-8 CASSSWQRGGLGETQYF TGTGCCAGCAGCTCGTGGCAACGGGGGGGCCTTGGAGAGACCCAGTACTTC
- TRBJ2-5 TRBD1 17 TRBV12-5 CASGLAQTGDRGETQYF TGTGCTAGTGGTTTGGCCCAGACAGGGGATAGGGGAGAGACCCAGTACTTC
few TRBJ1-1 - 16 TRBV7-9 CASSLGWRGMNTEAFF TGTGCCAGCAGCTTGGGGTGGCGGGGCATGAACACTGAAGCTTTCTTT
- TRBJ1-1 - 12 TRBV30 CAWQQGGTEAFF TGTGCCTGGCAGCAGGGAGGGACTGAAGCTTTCTTT
- TRBJ1-2 - 15 TRBV29-1 CSVEAQTNRYYGYTF TGCAGCGTTGAAGCTCAGACGAACAGGTACTATGGCTACACCTTC
- TRBJ2-1 TRBD2 16 TRBV7-3 CASSLSSGGSYNEQFF TGTGCCAGCAGCTTATCTAGCGGGGGGTCGTACAATGAGCAGTTCTTC
- TRBJ2-2 - 13 TRBV2 CASSDRGTGELFF TGTGCCAGCAGTGATAGGGGCACCGGGGAGCTGTTTTTT
- TRBJ2-1 TRBD2 14 TRBV12-5 CASVTGLATNEQFF TGTGCTAGTGTTACGGGACTAGCGACCAATGAGCAGTTCTTC
- TRBJ2-4 TRBD1 16 TRBV2 CASMGTAIIAKNIQYF TGTGCCAGCATGGGGACAGCGATAATAGCCAAAAACATTCAGTACTTC
once TRBJ2-2 - 15 TRBV7-2 CASSLSPRVTGELFF TGTGCCAGCAGCTTATCCCCACGCGTTACCGGGGAGCTGTTTTTT
- TRBJ1-2 TRBD1 13 TRBV19 CATLRDRDYGYTF TGTGCCACCCTACGTGACAGGGATTATGGCTACACCTTC
- TRBJ2-5 - 15 TRBV27 CASSSGSLPRETQYF TGTGCCAGCAGTTCCGGGTCCCTTCCACGGGAGACCCAGTACTTC
- TRBJ2-1 - 19 TRBV4-1 CASSQANFVGGLSYNEQFF TGCGCCAGCAGCCAAGCTAACTTCGTGGGGGGGCTCTCCTACAATGAGCAGTTCTTC
once TRBJ2-3 TRBD1 15 TRBV4-1 CASSQGQGPTDTQYF TGCGCCAGCAGCCAGGGACAGGGGCCCACAGATACGCAGTATTTT
- TRBJ2-2 - 13 TRBV12-5 CASGLSRGGELFF TGTGCTAGTGGTTTGTCGCGGGGAGGGGAGCTGTTTTTT
- TRBJ1-1 TRBD1 13 TRBV11-3 CASSYDRDTEAFF TGTGCCAGCAGCTACGACAGGGACACTGAAGCTTTCTTT
- TRBJ2-4 - 15 TRBV2 CASSDWGVGKNIQYF TGTGCCAGCAGTGATTGGGGGGTCGGCAAAAACATTCAGTACTTC
few TRBJ2-2 - 12 TRBV11-1 CASSLSGGELFF TGTGCCAGCAGCTTATCCGGCGGGGAGCTGTTTTTT